This is a list of T cell receptor beta chains from one sample in a study of tumor-infiltrating lymphocytes in localized non-small cell lung cancer. The table came from immunoSEQ multiplex PCR; TCRdb's copy has only in-frame clones and leaves some out. The sample lists thousands of clones, around 70% occurring once. Sequenced sample: lung tumor tissue. These receptors were collected from a human donor with non-small cell lung cancer. CDR3s include the opening cysteine and the closing phenylalanine or tryptophan.

cdr3_aa: CASRRQGDSPLHF
j_call: TRBJ1-6
v_call: TRBV5-1

cdr3_aa: CASSSDYGYTF
j_call: TRBJ1-2
v_call: TRBV10-2

cdr3_aa: CATQTPHPPSTDTQYF
j_call: TRBJ2-3
v_call: TRBV10-3

cdr3_aa: CASSPHGTGGDGTYEQYF
j_call: TRBJ2-7
v_call: TRBV7-9

cdr3_aa: CASSVAPSSYNEQFF
j_call: TRBJ2-1
v_call: TRBV9

cdr3_aa: CASSLRPLNTEAFF
j_call: TRBJ1-1
v_call: TRBV9

cdr3_aa: CASSLAGRVYGYTF
j_call: TRBJ1-2
v_call: TRBV5-6

cdr3_aa: CASSPGTGGKYEQYF
j_call: TRBJ2-7
v_call: TRBV18

cdr3_aa: CASSQEESKLGPDNEQFF
j_call: TRBJ2-1
v_call: TRBV4-1

cdr3_aa: CASRRGSGRAEYF
j_call: TRBJ2-4
v_call: TRBV5-6

cdr3_aa: CASSLGVVATQETQYF
j_call: TRBJ2-5
v_call: TRBV5-1

cdr3_aa: CASSLRTATSPLHF
j_call: TRBJ1-6
v_call: TRBV5-8

cdr3_aa: CSVDRGTGEKLFF
j_call: TRBJ1-4
v_call: TRBV29-1

cdr3_aa: CASSLVGTFQETQYF
j_call: TRBJ2-5
v_call: TRBV5-1

cdr3_aa: CASSLAPDFYQPQHF
j_call: TRBJ1-5
v_call: TRBV5-8

cdr3_aa: CASTMGLAGGRDEQFF
j_call: TRBJ2-1
v_call: TRBV5-6

cdr3_aa: CASSPGRTNYGYTF
j_call: TRBJ1-2
v_call: TRBV6-5

cdr3_aa: CASTTGQGGEQYF
j_call: TRBJ2-7
v_call: TRBV6-5

cdr3_aa: CASSADFNQPQHF
j_call: TRBJ1-5
v_call: TRBV6-1

cdr3_aa: CASLRGAHEQYF
j_call: TRBJ2-7
v_call: TRBV28

cdr3_aa: CASSLDSQMNTEAFF
j_call: TRBJ1-1
v_call: TRBV6-5

cdr3_aa: CASRRVAAFF
j_call: TRBJ1-1
v_call: TRBV28

cdr3_aa: CASSIGTSSADTQYF
j_call: TRBJ2-3
v_call: TRBV19

cdr3_aa: CSAFGPQQETQYF
j_call: TRBJ2-5
v_call: TRBV29-1

cdr3_aa: CASSLGTGRGYGYTF
j_call: TRBJ1-2
v_call: TRBV7-8

cdr3_aa: CASSYSTGATEAFF
j_call: TRBJ1-1
v_call: TRBV6-5

cdr3_aa: CATSRVSGTNEKLFF
j_call: TRBJ1-4
v_call: TRBV15

cdr3_aa: CASSWDSTNQPQHF
j_call: TRBJ1-5
v_call: TRBV7-2

cdr3_aa: CAISPRAGTYGYTF
j_call: TRBJ1-2
v_call: TRBV10-3

cdr3_aa: CASSSFLGEKLFF
j_call: TRBJ1-4
v_call: TRBV21-1

cdr3_aa: CASSGFRAEQFF
j_call: TRBJ2-1
v_call: TRBV14

cdr3_aa: CASSLEGVSETQYF
j_call: TRBJ2-5
v_call: TRBV5-1

cdr3_aa: CAISENGGEDLYNEQFF
j_call: TRBJ2-1
v_call: TRBV10-3

cdr3_aa: CASSYSGRPGNTIYF
j_call: TRBJ1-3
v_call: TRBV6-5

cdr3_aa: CASEGSSYNSPLHF
j_call: TRBJ1-6
v_call: TRBV6-6

cdr3_aa: CASSLSVGDGSLYGYTF
j_call: TRBJ1-2
v_call: TRBV27

cdr3_aa: CASSSFDRGHGYTF
j_call: TRBJ1-2
v_call: TRBV7-9

cdr3_aa: CASSNLRGHYDYGYTF
j_call: TRBJ1-2
v_call: TRBV21-1

cdr3_aa: CASGGRGTDTQYF
j_call: TRBJ2-3
v_call: TRBV6-5

cdr3_aa: CASSLRLAGGQETQYF
j_call: TRBJ2-5
v_call: TRBV5-6

cdr3_aa: CAISETGGPNQPQHF
j_call: TRBJ1-5
v_call: TRBV10-3

cdr3_aa: CASSQLGLENTEAFF
j_call: TRBJ1-1
v_call: TRBV4-2

cdr3_aa: CASSLDRGLQETQYF
j_call: TRBJ2-5
v_call: TRBV5-1

cdr3_aa: CASSPLGGAFYGYTF
j_call: TRBJ1-2
v_call: TRBV7-2

cdr3_aa: CASKNGGTTGELFF
j_call: TRBJ2-2
v_call: TRBV5-1

cdr3_aa: CASSLWVTLSTDTQYF
j_call: TRBJ2-3
v_call: TRBV5-6

cdr3_aa: CASSLVRSGNGLYEQYF
j_call: TRBJ2-7
v_call: TRBV27

cdr3_aa: CASSQIPQGFRTEAFF
j_call: TRBJ1-1
v_call: TRBV23-1